This T cell receptor beta chain is from a study of early T cells in non-severe SARS-CoV-2 infection. In the study overall: Unsorted whole blood bulk RNA was sequenced, with unpaired chains. General study points: Clonotype matching in VDJdb favored anti-spike CD8 responses and did not capture private and CD4 specificities.

Separate cDNA molecules each had unique molecular identifiers attached to them. In TCRdb, the 5' RACE reads were re-called with MiXCR into one record per CDR3 protein. The sample has roughly 60,000 distinct CDR3 sequences; about an eighth are singletons. The CDR3 is 15 amino acids. The V and J ends lost 5 bases and 2 bases respectively, with 15 bases between them. Germline values: CDR1 SGHAT, CDR2 FQNNGV. In the case of this clonotype: As yet, its antigen is unknown.

The V and J genes are TRBV11-2 and TRBJ1-1, with D perhaps TRBD1 (5 bases). This clonotype was sampled from an adult who was a healthcare worker with PCR-confirmed SARS-CoV-2 infection or an uninfected control (not recorded which). Specimen: whole blood. CDR3 amino acids: CASSPTGATNTEAFF. CDR3 in DNA: TGTGCCAGCAGCCCCACCGGGGCAACCAACACTGAAGCTTTCTTT.